The text below deals with one T cell receptor (beta chain). Seattle's cohort entered during active infection and was followed longitudinally. Repertoires were generated with immunoSEQ multiplex PCR, while TCRdb's copy carries only in-frame clones and drops some. The sample has around 300,000 clones, 90% seen once. Trimming cost V 0 bases and J 4 bases; bases outside gene matches: 11. Germline loops: CDR1 SGDLS, CDR2 YYNGEE. This CDR3 has 17 amino acids. These data come from a study of blood T cell repertoires in COVID-19. At the level of the study: COVID-19 samples, acute and convalescent, were from the United States, Italy and Spain. PBMCs, B-cell-depleted T cells, or T cells were the source of the cDNA or gDNA that made up the material.

Sequencing used peripheral blood. The receptor's source is a woman aged 30 to 39 with COVID-19, enrolled during active disease. V and J are TRBV9 and TRBJ1-1, with 8 bases matching TRBD1. The CDR3 DNA follows: TGTGCCAGCAGCGTAGGGGGGACAGGAGCTCTGGTCACTGAAGCTTTCTTT. It encodes CASSVGGTGALVTEAFF.